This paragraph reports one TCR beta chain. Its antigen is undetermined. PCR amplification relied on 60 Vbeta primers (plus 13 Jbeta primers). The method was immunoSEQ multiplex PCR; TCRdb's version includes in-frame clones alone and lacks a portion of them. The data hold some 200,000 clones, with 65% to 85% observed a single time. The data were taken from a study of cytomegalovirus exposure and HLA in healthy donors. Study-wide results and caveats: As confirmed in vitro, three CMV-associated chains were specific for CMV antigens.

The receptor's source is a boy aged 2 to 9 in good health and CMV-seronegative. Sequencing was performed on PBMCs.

The CDR3 coding sequence is TGTGCCAGCAGTTCTATTATTGACAATGAGCAGTTCTTC. The encoded protein is CASSSIIDNEQFF. The chain combines TRBV6-5 with TRBJ2-1, with unresolved D. Germline V gene sequence: CDR1 MNHEY, CDR2 SVGAGI. This CDR3 has 13 amino acids. The V end was cut by 4 bases, the J end by 5 bases, with 9 bases between.